A selection of T cell receptor beta chains follows, all from one sample in a study of blood T cell repertoires in COVID-19. The method was immunoSEQ multiplex PCR; TCRdb's version includes in-frame clones alone and lacks a portion of them. Of under 150,000 clones detected, over 75% appear once; the ten largest clones hold approximately 1.7%. The sample consisted of peripheral blood. The source is a human donor with active COVID-19. The donor label of this sample is uncertain. The CDR3 runs from the conserved cysteine through the conserved F or W. D genes are given only for firm matches. Size is omitted from some rows. Given values are once, few, many or a class for expanded clones.

TRBJ1-1 | NA | NA | TRBV7-7 | CASSEGQNTEAFF | TGTGCTAGCAGCGAGGGACAGAACACTGAAGCTTTCTTT
TRBJ2-7 | NA | NA | TRBV6-2/TRBV6-3 | CASSLGGYEQYF | TGTGCCAGCAGTCTTGGAGGCTACGAGCAGTACTTC
TRBJ2-3 | NA | TRBD2 | TRBV5-6 | CASTGGAGDTQYF | TGTGCCAGCACCGGGGGGGCGGGCGATACGCAGTATTTT
TRBJ1-1 | once | TRBD1 | TRBV4-1 | CASRGQGLKAFF | TGCGCCAGCAGAGGACAGGGGCTTAAGGCTTTCTTT
TRBJ2-1 | NA | NA | TRBV9 | CASSVGPQGGNNEQFF | TGTGCCAGCAGCGTAGGACCCCAGGGGGGTAACAATGAGCAGTTCTTC
TRBJ1-1 | NA | NA | TRBV29-1 | CSVEGQISAGEAFF | TGCAGCGTTGAGGGACAAATATCGGCGGGTGAAGCTTTCTTT
TRBJ2-3 | NA | TRBD1 | TRBV24-1 | CATSDGRSGGYTDTQYF | TGTGCCACCAGTGACGGAAGATCAGGGGGATACACAGATACGCAGTATTTT
TRBJ2-2 | NA | NA | TRBV6-5 | CATKPGPVPGELFF | TGTGCCACCAAACCGGGTCCAGTGCCGGGGGAGCTGTTTTTT
TRBJ2-7 | NA | TRBD1 | TRBV11-2 | CASSLAGGSSYEQYF | TGTGCCAGCAGCTTAGCAGGGGGCAGCTCCTACGAGCAGTACTTC
TRBJ1-5 | NA | NA | TRBV2 | CASSAGTSNQPQHF | TGTGCCAGCAGTGCCGGGACTTCAAATCAGCCCCAGCATTTT
TRBJ2-3 | NA | TRBD2 | TRBV19 | CASSIIAGGLSTDTQYF | TGTGCCAGTAGTATAATAGCGGGGGGCCTAAGCACAGATACGCAGTATTTT
TRBJ1-3 | NA | NA | TRBV7-2 | CASSLRWPGRGNTIYF | TGTGCCAGCAGCTTACGGTGGCCAGGGAGGGGAAACACCATATATTTT
TRBJ2-5 | NA | NA | TRBV29-1 | CSGGQTQETQYF | TGCAGCGGTGGGCAGACGCAAGAGACCCAGTACTTC
TRBJ2-2 | once | NA | TRBV7-2 | CASTPRGVSTGELFF | TGTGCCAGCACCCCGCGGGGCGTGAGCACCGGGGAGCTGTTTTTT
TRBJ2-7 | NA | TRBD1 | TRBV10-1 | CASSDPRTGGSYEQYF | TGCGCCAGCAGTGATCCGAGGACAGGGGGGTCCTACGAGCAGTACTTC
TRBJ2-5 | NA | TRBD2 | TRBV5-4 | CASSLSNLRGGETQYF | TGTGCCAGCAGCTTGTCTAATTTGCGGGGGGGAGAGACCCAGTACTTC
TRBJ1-2 | NA | NA | TRBV21-1 | CASSKGVGAHPGQLSYGYTF | TGTGCCAGCAGCAAAGGCGTAGGGGCCCACCCGGGACAGTTGTCTTATGGCTACACCTTC
TRBJ1-2 | NA | TRBD1 | TRBV4-1 | CASSLGQGYGYTF | TGCGCCAGCAGCCTAGGACAGGGCTATGGCTACACCTTC
TRBJ1-4 | NA | TRBD1 | TRBV7-2 | CASSRTGGKLFF | TGTGCCAGCAGCCGGACAGGCGGAAAACTGTTTTTT
TRBJ1-2 | NA | NA | TRBV19 | CASAGRPPNYGYTF | TGTGCCAGTGCGGGGCGCCCTCCTAACTATGGCTACACCTTC
TRBJ1-1 | NA | NA | TRBV3-1/TRBV3-2 | CASSQIAGDTEAFF | TGTGCCAGCAGCCAAATAGCGGGGGACACTGAAGCTTTCTTT
TRBJ2-3 | NA | NA | TRBV7-9 | CASSLRGGQSLSTDTQYF | TGTGCCAGCAGCTTACGGGGGGGACAGTCCCTTAGCACAGATACGCAGTATTTT
TRBJ2-3 | NA | TRBD2 | TRBV6-2/TRBV6-3 | CASSIAGGTDTQYF | TGTGCCAGCAGTATAGCGGGGGGCACAGATACGCAGTATTTT
TRBJ1-1 | once | TRBD1 | TRBV19 | CASSLQGYAEAFF | TGTGCCAGTAGTTTACAGGGGTATGCTGAAGCTTTCTTT
TRBJ2-6 | NA | NA | TRBV12-3/TRBV12-4 | CASRLSGANVLTF | TGTGCCAGCAGACTCTCTGGGGCCAACGTCCTGACTTTC
TRBJ1-1 | NA | NA | TRBV6-2/TRBV6-3 | CASSWSPGQLGAFF | TGTGCCAGCAGTTGGTCCCCGGGACAACTGGGGGCTTTCTTT
TRBJ1-5 | NA | NA | TRBV5-1 | CASSAGYGNQPQHF | TGCGCCAGCAGCGCAGGGTATGGCAATCAGCCCCAGCATTTT
TRBJ1-6 | once | TRBD1 | TRBV27 | CASHPGQLNNSPLHF | TGTGCCAGCCATCCGGGACAGCTCAATAATTCACCCCTCCACTTT
TRBJ2-1 | NA | TRBD2 | TRBV7-6 | CASSLDVPSGVFSYNEQFF | TGTGCCAGCAGCTTAGATGTCCCTAGCGGGGTTTTCTCCTACAATGAGCAGTTCTTC
TRBJ1-4 | NA | NA | TRBV29-1 | CGSRDAGEKLFF | TGCGGCTCCCGGGACGCGGGGGAAAAACTGTTTTTT
TRBJ1-5 | medium-sized | NA | TRBV30 | CAWSLAGVGNQPQHF | TGTGCCTGGAGTCTCGCGGGAGTGGGCAATCAGCCCCAGCATTTT
TRBJ2-3 | NA | TRBD2 | TRBV2 | CASSELAGGTDTQYF | TGTGCCAGCAGTGAACTAGCGGGGGGTACAGATACGCAGTATTTT
TRBJ1-2 | NA | NA | TRBV23-1 | CASSQPAPKGVNYGYTF | TGCGCCAGCAGTCAACCCGCGCCTAAAGGGGTGAACTATGGCTACACCTTC